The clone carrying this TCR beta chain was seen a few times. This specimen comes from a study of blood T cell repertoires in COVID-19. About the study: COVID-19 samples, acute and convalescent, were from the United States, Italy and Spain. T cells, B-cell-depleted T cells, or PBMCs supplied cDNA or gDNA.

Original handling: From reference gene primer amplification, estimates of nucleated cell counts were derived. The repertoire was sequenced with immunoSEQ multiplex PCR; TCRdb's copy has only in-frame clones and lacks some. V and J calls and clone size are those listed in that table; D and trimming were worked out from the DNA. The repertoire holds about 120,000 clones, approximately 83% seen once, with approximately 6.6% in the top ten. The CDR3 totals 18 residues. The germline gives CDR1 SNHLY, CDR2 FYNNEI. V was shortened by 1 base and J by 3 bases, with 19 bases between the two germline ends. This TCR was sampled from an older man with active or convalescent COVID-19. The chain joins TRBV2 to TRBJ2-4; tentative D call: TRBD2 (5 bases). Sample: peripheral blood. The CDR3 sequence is CASSEVSLLSAGKNIQYF. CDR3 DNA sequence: TGTGCCAGCAGTGAAGTCAGCCTCCTCTCGGCGGGCAAAAACATTCAGTACTTC.